This TCR beta chain was found in a study of shared clonotypes between healthy human individuals. Caucasian adults living in Nashville, Tennessee, provided all samples. V lost 8 bases, J lost 7 bases, and 18 bases lay in between. The CDR3 covers 15 residues. The V gene's germline CDR1 is LNHDA and CDR2 SQIVND (reference sequence). General study results and limits: Sampling involved blood alone; tissue repertoires likely differ.

This clone was seen a single time. Its target is unknown. Researchers divided each subset's genomic DNA evenly across several immunoSEQ plates. It was on ten immunoSEQ deep assay plates that unsorted PBMC DNA was sequenced. The repertoire was sequenced with immunoSEQ multiplex PCR; TCRdb's copy has only in-frame clones and lacks some. This table has fewer than 650,000 clones, 60% to 85% appearing once. The source of this sequence is a woman aged 40 to 50 in good health. Some clones in this sample may be carry-over from other donors' samples. Source material: PBMCs. The V and J genes are TRBV19 and TRBJ1-6, with a possible D match to TRBD1 (5 bases). CDR3 amino acids: CASGGENEPNSPLHF. CDR3 sequence (DNA): TGTGCCAGTGGGGGAGAAAATGAACCGAATTCACCCCTCCACTTT.